This T cell receptor (beta chain) was recorded in a study of circulating CD8 cells and anti-PD-1 response in melanoma. Worth noting for this clonotype: This sequence may be a read error, since a much larger clone differs from it by one base.

Sorting of live CD3+CD8+TCRalphabeta+ cells by PD-1 and/or TIGIT gave four subsets. CDR3 length equals 14 residues. Germline loops: CDR1 SGHDT, CDR2 YYEEEE. The QIAseq Immune Repertoire TCR panel built the libraries from approximately 15 ng of total RNA. TCRdb fed the reads into MiXCR, producing one record per CDR3 protein. In the table there are approximately 2,500 distinct CDR3 sequences, roughly 7.3% of which are singletons. The clonotype originates from a human donor with melanoma. Sequences were derived from CD8+ T cells from PBMCs, sampled at baseline or after one month of anti-PD-1 therapy (not recorded which). The J gene is TRBJ1-5, the V gene TRBV5-6, with D perhaps TRBD1 (5 bases). The CDR3 is CASSRGFGNHPQHF. CDR3 coding DNA: TGTGCCAGCAGCAGGGGTTTTGGGAATCATCCCCAGCATTTT.